This entry is about one T cell receptor beta chain. What it recognizes is unknown. Germline assignment: CDR1 SGDLS and CDR2 YYNGEE. The CDR3 runs 14 residues. The V gene lost 1 base and the J gene lost 7 bases, with 11 bases spanning the gap. The source of the sample is a study of shared clonotypes between healthy human individuals. Study-level findings and limits: Among the subsets, naive ones generally showed larger estimated richness than memory ones. The expectation was that sequencing depth would affect clonotype sharing among donors.

Profiling relied on immunoSEQ multiplex PCR, and the TCRdb table lists in-frame clones only, not all of them. The sample records about 330,000 clones, over 65% being singletons. Sequencing input: memory CD4+ T cells sorted from blood. Subset noted: CD45RA-negative fraction. The rearrangement joins TRBV9 to TRBJ2-2; TRBD2 is a possible D gene (6 bases). The receptor was isolated from a man under 40 in good health. Here the CDR3 reads CASSVLDSGGELFF. CDR3 DNA sequence: TGTGCCAGCAGCGTACTCGATAGCGGCGGGGAGCTGTTTTTT.